What follows describes a single T cell receptor (beta chain). This clonotype was found many times. Which antigen it targets is not known. Base qualities are missing; no much larger clone stands one base away. The germline V gene (reference sequence) provides CDR1 DFQATT and CDR2 SNEGSKA. Reading from cysteine to phenylalanine, the CDR3 counts 15 amino acids. This entry keeps only the CDR3 DNA: 45 bases, framed from base 1. Relative to germline, V is 0 bases shorter and J is 6 bases shorter, with 17 bases between their ends. The source of the sample is a study of immune heterogeneity within non-small cell lung tumors (dated by TCRdb to the late 2010s). Context from the whole study: By histology, the tumors included fewer than 11 non-squamous carcinomas, a few squamous cell carcinomas and 1 tumor not otherwise specified. TCR repertoires were analyzed from roughly 60 tumor loci of around 15 patients, while transcriptome data covered only roughly 45 loci from eleven to twelve patients. Whole-exome sequencing, RNA-seq and TCR beta repertoire sequencing were combined for multiple spatially distinct regions from each NSCLC tumor so that intratumoral immune heterogeneity could be examined. For mutant peptides 8 to 11 amino acids long, netMHCpan-3.0 predicted neoantigen binding to the HLA alleles of each patient. Study-wide findings and limitations: Local T-cell repertoire clonality showed a statistically significant but moderate positive correlation with local tumor mutational burden (R about 0.31). Within a patient, identical dominant CDR3B clonotypes were found to recur across loci, yet unique high-frequency clones were also harbored in different tumor locations. High-frequency TCR beta clonotypes were found to be largely distinct between individual patients.

Genomic DNA extracted from bulk tumor tissue served as TCR template, with 600 ng gDNA amplified per sample. During surgery, several biopsies were collected from each primary tumor and placed as far from one another as possible within the tumor mass. Patients in the study cohort, which was described as untreated, were newly diagnosed NSCLC cases going through curative surgery. The samples came from approximately 14 patients with newly diagnosed non-small cell lung cancer who were having surgery intended to be curative. A couple of independent pathologists examined the resected tumor masses. Only high-quality DNA and RNA samples were carried forward to sequencing. The TCR beta CDR3 region was amplified with a multiplex PCR system, in which a first round of nine to eleven cycles was run using 32 V-gene forward and 13 J-gene reverse primers. The first PCR round was done with a QIAGEN Multiplex PCR Kit, and the primer sequences were filed in Chinese patent CN105087789A. Illumina universal primers were added in a second PCR round performed with the Phusion High-Fidelity PCR Kit. TCR libraries were paired-end sequenced at 151 bp read length on the Illumina HiSeq X Ten platform. As for the authors' bioinformatics: Cutadapt was used to discard reads without multiplex PCR primers, PEAR merged the read pairs, and MiXCR with default settings called the CDR3 regions. Shannon entropy measured repertoire diversity, and clonality was calculated as one minus the Shannon entropy divided by the ln of the count of productive unique sequences. Dominant or high-frequency T-cell clones were defined as clonotypes at frequencies of at least 0.5%. TCRdb handled the public reads itself, with Q25 trimming in fastp and clone calling in MiXCR, and kept productive beta chains. Each record represents a unique CDR3 protein, reported with the most common genes and DNA among its rows. These V and J calls rely on TCRdb rather than the paper's analysis. A total of 9,000 to 10,000 distinct CDR3 sequences appear in this sample, 31% of them only once. The top ten clones comprise about 11% of the sample.

This clonotype was obtained from a man in his sixties with non-small cell lung cancer. This receptor chain uses TRBV20-1 and TRBJ1-2, with TRBD1 as a weak D call on 6 bases. The sample consisted of lung tumor tissue. The CDR3 protein sequence reads: CSARDESGVENGYTF. The DNA sequence is TGCAGTGCTAGAGATGAGTCAGGGGTGGAAAATGGCTACACCTTC.